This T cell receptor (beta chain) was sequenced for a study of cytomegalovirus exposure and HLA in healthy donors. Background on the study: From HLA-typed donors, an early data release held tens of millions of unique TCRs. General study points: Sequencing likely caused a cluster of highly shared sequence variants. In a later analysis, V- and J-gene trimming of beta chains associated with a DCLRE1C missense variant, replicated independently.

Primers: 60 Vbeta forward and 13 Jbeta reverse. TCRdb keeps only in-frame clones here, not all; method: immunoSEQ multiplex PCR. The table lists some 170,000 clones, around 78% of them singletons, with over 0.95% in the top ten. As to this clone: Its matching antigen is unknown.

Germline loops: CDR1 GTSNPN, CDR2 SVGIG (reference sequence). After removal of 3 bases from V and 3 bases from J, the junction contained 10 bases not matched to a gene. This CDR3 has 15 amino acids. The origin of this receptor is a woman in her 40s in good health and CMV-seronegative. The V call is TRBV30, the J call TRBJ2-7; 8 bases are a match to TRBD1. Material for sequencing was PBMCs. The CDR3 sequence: CAWRNPAGGFYEQYF. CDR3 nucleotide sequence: TGTGCCTGGAGGAACCCGGCAGGGGGCTTCTACGAGCAGTACTTC.